One T cell receptor beta chain is described in this entry. The antigen remains undetermined. A single record per CDR3 protein comes from TCRdb applying MiXCR to the 5' RACE reads. The data hold some 30,000 distinct CDR3 sequences, with about an eighth observed a single time. Germline assignment: CDR1 MNHEY and CDR2 SMNVEV (reference sequence). Unmatched junction bases numbered 3, after V lost 2 bases and J lost 3 bases. The CDR3 is 16 amino acids. The data were obtained in a study of neurological immune-mediated disorders. Described time point: longitudinal time-point 2. From 2 million PBMCs stored at -80 C, the unsorted libraries were generated. General study results and limits: Sharing of CDR3 amino acid sequences among expanded clones across subjects was absent, suggesting private repertoires in all groups.

What was sequenced was PBMCs. The TCR comes from a woman in her thirties or forties in good health. The chain links TRBV27 to TRBJ2-3; 12 positions agree with TRBD2. CDR3 nucleotide sequence: TGTGCCAGCAGTTTACTCACTAGCGGGAGGACAGATACGCAGTATTTT. This translates into CASSLLTSGRTDTQYF.